The next 16 T cell receptor beta chains were all read from a single sample in a study of T cells in Graves' hyperthyroidism and ophthalmopathy. RNA transcripts provided the source from which TCR beta CDR3 regions were amplified. An initial round of RT-PCR targeting the TCR CDR3 relied on the HTBI primer set. TCRdb re-analysed the multiplex PCR reads in MiXCR, keeping a single row per CDR3 protein. The sample comprises 250,000 or so distinct CDR3 sequences, roughly 14% of which are singletons, and roughly 13% rests with the top ten. The source material was blood. Receptor source: a woman aged 40 to 50 with Graves' hyperthyroidism that later progressed to Graves' ophthalmopathy.

This chain connects TRBV6-1 to TRBJ1-1; D not resolved. V shed 2 bases and J shed 5 bases, with 12 bases lying between them. From germline, CDR1 is MNHNS and CDR2 SASEGT. The CDR3 runs to 14 residues. CDR3 bases: TGTGCCAGCAGTGAATACACCACAAGAACTGAAGCTTTCTTT. Protein sequence: CASSEYTTRTEAFF.

This clonotype was detected ten times or more. V and J are TRBV19 and TRBJ1-1; D is undetermined. CDR1 and CDR2 (germline): LNHDA, SQIVND (reference sequence). The V and J ends lost 1 base and 3 bases respectively, with 18 bases between them. The length of the CDR3 is 17 residues. The CDR3 spells CASSIVGQGTGYTEAFF. CDR3 DNA sequence: TGTGCCAGTAGTATAGTGGGCCAAGGAACCGGCTACACTGAAGCTTTCTTT. The variable domain in full, completed from reference TRBV19 and TRBJ1-1, reads DGGITQSPKYLFRKEGQNVTLSCEQNLNHDAMYWYRQDPGQGLRLIYYSQIVNDFQKGDIAEGYSVSREKKESFPLTVTSAQKNPTAFYLCASSIVGQGTGYTEAFFGQGTRLTVV.

This clonotype was seen at least ten times. V is TRBV27 and J is TRBJ2-1, with unresolved D. V lost 6 bases, J lost 4 bases, and 13 bases lay in between. Germline CDR1 reads MNHEY; CDR2 reads SMNVEV (reference sequence). This CDR3 spans 14 amino acids. CDR3 protein: CASSSWWDYNEQFF. The DNA for the CDR3 is TGTGCCAGCAGCTCATGGTGGGATTACAATGAGCAGTTCTTC.

This clonotype showed up just a few times. The J gene is TRBJ1-5, the V gene TRBV20-1; D perhaps matches TRBD1 (5 bases). Trimming left V 0 bases short and J 4 bases short, with 10 bases between. Germline loops: CDR1 DFQATT, CDR2 SNEGSKA (reference sequence). This CDR3 has 14 residues. This CDR3 is CSARDLQGNQPQHF. The CDR3 nucleotides are TGCAGTGCTAGAGATCTGCAGGGAAATCAGCCCCAGCATTTT.

This clonotype was counted a few times. The gene calls are TRBV7-9 and TRBJ1-1, with a weak D call TRBD1 (6 bases). V lost 5 bases and J 6 bases, leaving 13 bases between the germline ends. Germline assignment: CDR1 SEHNR and CDR2 FQNEAQ (reference sequence). There are 13 residues in the CDR3. The CDR3 region has the DNA TGTGCCAGCAGCCAGCGACAGGTCGCTGAAGCTTTCTTT. As protein: CASSQRQVAEAFF.

This clonotype was recorded many times. J is TRBJ2-5 and V is TRBV13; D is ambiguous. CDR3 size: 14 residues. V was shortened by 5 bases and J by 1 base, with 11 bases between the two germline ends. Germline CDR1 reads PRHDT; CDR2 reads FYEKMQ (reference sequence). Here the CDR3 DNA reads TGTGCCAGCAGCCCCCGACTTTCCCAAGAGACCCAGTACTTC. Its translation is CASSPRLSQETQYF.

This clonotype was seen only a few times. The gene calls are TRBV5-5 and TRBJ2-1, with 14 bases matching TRBD2. From germline, CDR1 is SGHKS and CDR2 YYEKEE (reference sequence). This CDR3 contains 15 residues. Losses at the gene ends were 4 bases for V and 6 bases for J; bases not matched to a gene: 3. Here the CDR3 DNA reads TGTGCCAGCAGCGTGACTAGCGGGAGGGCCAATGAGCAGTTCTTC. Its protein product is CASSVTSGRANEQFF.

This clonotype has a count of ten or more. The rearrangement joins TRBV2 to TRBJ2-3; TRBD2 might be the D (6 bases). The CDR3 consists of 14 residues. Trimming took off 6 bases at V and 2 bases at J, with 12 bases between the two ends. From germline, CDR1 is SNHLY and CDR2 FYNNEI. The CDR3 loop reads CASSRDSVTDTQYF. In DNA, the CDR3 is TGTGCCAGCAGCCGGGACTCTGTCACAGATACGCAGTATTTT. Complete variable domain (other parts from reference TRBV2 and TRBJ2-3): EPEVTQTPSHQVTQMGQEVILRCVPISNHLYFYWYRQILGQKVEFLVSFYNNEISEKSEIFDDQFSVERPDGSNFTLKIRSTKLEDSAMYFCASSRDSVTDTQYFGPGTRLTVL.

The table lists this clonotype with many counts. This sequence joins TRBV28 and TRBJ1-5, with 7 bases lining up with TRBD1. The CDR3 loop spans 16 amino acids. From germline, CDR1 is MDHEN and CDR2 SYDVKM. The junction had 9 bases not matched to a gene; V was cut back by 6 bases and J by 1 base. The CDR3, as DNA: TGTGCCAGCAGGCCAAGGGGGCTTAGCAGCAATCAGCCCCAGCATTTT. Translated: CASRPRGLSSNQPQHF.

This clonotype was observed at least ten times. V is TRBV13 and J is TRBJ2-7; 10 bases are a match to TRBD2. This CDR3 region has 15 residues. The V segment lost 2 bases and the J segment 7 bases; nucleotides outside the gene matches: 8. Germline assignment: CDR1 PRHDT and CDR2 FYEKMQ (reference sequence). The CDR3 coding sequence is TGTGCCAGCAGCTTAACATTCCTAGCGGGAGATGAGCAGTACTTC. Translation: CASSLTFLAGDEQYF.

Many counts were recorded for this clonotype. The V and J genes are TRBV11-2 and TRBJ2-1; D is undetermined. CDR3 length: 14 amino acids. Germline assignment: CDR1 SGHAT and CDR2 FQNNGV. The V and J ends lost 4 bases and 4 bases respectively, with 11 bases between them. CDR3 amino acids: CASSSLRRYNEQFF. CDR3 in DNA: TGTGCCAGCAGCTCCCTGCGGCGGTACAATGAGCAGTTCTTC.

The genes are TRBV7-9 and TRBJ1-5; D remains ambiguous. Germline CDR1 reads SEHNR; CDR2 reads FQNEAQ (reference sequence). Trimming cost V 5 bases and J 4 bases, with 6 bases left between them. CDR3 length: 12 amino acids. CDR3 sequence: CASSRQNQPQHF. CDR3 DNA sequence: TGTGCCAGCAGCCGCCAAAATCAGCCCCAGCATTTT.

This clonotype was detected ten times or more. The J gene is TRBJ1-1, the V gene TRBV19; 8 positions match TRBD1. V lost 7 bases to trimming and J lost 5 bases; unmatched junction nucleotides: 12. Germline CDR1 LNHDA, CDR2 SQIVND (reference sequence). The CDR3 runs to 15 residues. CDR3 in DNA: TGTGCCAGTAAAGCTCGACAGGGGAGAGGAACTGAAGCTTTCTTT. It codes for CASKARQGRGTEAFF.

This chain links TRBV11-2 with TRBJ1-1; 7 bases match TRBD1. Unmatched junction bases numbered 10, after V lost 8 bases and J lost 1 base. CDR1 SGHAT and CDR2 FQNNGV come from the germline V gene. The length of the CDR3 is 15 residues. The CDR3 region is CASQPRDSRNTEAFF. Here the CDR3 DNA reads TGTGCCAGCCAGCCCCGGGACAGTCGGAACACTGAAGCTTTCTTT. Variable domain in full (rest from reference TRBV11-2 and TRBJ1-1): EAGVAQSPRYKIIEKRQSVAFWCNPISGHATLYWYQQILGQGPKLLIQFQNNGVVDDSQLPKDRFSAERLKGVDSTLKIQPAKLEDSAVYLCASQPRDSRNTEAFFGQGTRLTVV.

Many counts were recorded for this clonotype. The chain employs TRBV6-2 or TRBV6-3 and TRBJ2-7; D tentatively reads TRBD1 or TRBD2 (6 bases each). Germline assignment: CDR1 MNHEY and CDR2 SVGEGT. The CDR3 has 16 residues. With 9 bases removed from V and 1 base from J, the gap between germline ends came to 22 bases. CDR3 protein: CASWGLPGLLSYEQYF. CDR3 coding DNA: TGTGCCAGTTGGGGGCTACCGGGACTCCTATCCTACGAGCAGTACTTC.

This clonotype was seen many times. The chain joins TRBV9 to TRBJ2-7, with D perhaps matching TRBD1 or TRBD2 (5 bases each). The CDR3 is 15 residues long. Trimming stripped 4 bases from V and 5 bases from J, with 19 bases between. Germline CDR1 and CDR2: SGDLS and YYNGEE. The CDR3 bases are TGTGCCAGCAGCCCATGGGCCCTAGGGGACCACGAGCAGTACTTC. Encoded protein: CASSPWALGDHEQYF.